Here is one T cell receptor beta chain with its context. On the day of bone marrow donation, the related graft donor provided peripheral blood. TCRdb's table, derived via immunoSEQ multiplex PCR, lists solely in-frame clones and lacks some. Among some 64,000 clones listed, about 94% were seen once. The data were obtained in a study of T cells after posttransplantation cyclophosphamide. The TCR sequence derives from a woman aged 30 to 39 in good health and a related stem cell transplant donor. The sequencing input was PBMCs.

In nucleotides, the CDR3 is TGTGCCAGCTCACCCTCCCGGCCAGGGGCTGGAAACACCATATATTTT. Residues: CASSPSRPGAGNTIYF. This chain links TRBV18 with TRBJ1-3, with D possibly being TRBD1 (6 bases). Germline V gene lookup returns CDR1 KGHSH and CDR2 LQKENI. The CDR3 extends over 16 amino acids. V shed 3 bases and J shed 2 bases, with 14 bases lying between them.